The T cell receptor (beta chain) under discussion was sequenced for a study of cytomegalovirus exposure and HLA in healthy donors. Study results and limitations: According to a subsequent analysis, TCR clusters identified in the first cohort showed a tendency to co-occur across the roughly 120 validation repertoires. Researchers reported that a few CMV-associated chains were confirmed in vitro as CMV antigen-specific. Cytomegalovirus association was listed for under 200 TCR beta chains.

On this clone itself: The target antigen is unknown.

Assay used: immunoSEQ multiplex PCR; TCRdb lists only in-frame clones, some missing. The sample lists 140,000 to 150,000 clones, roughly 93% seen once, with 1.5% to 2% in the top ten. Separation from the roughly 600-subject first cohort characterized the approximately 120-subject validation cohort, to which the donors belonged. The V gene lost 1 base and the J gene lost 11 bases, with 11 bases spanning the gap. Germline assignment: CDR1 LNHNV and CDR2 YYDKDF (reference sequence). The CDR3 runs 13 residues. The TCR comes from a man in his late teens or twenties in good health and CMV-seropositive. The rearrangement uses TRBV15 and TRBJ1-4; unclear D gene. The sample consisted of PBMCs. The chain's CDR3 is CATSRGLGDKLFF. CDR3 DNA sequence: TGTGCCACCAGCAGAGGACTAGGCGACAAACTGTTTTTT.